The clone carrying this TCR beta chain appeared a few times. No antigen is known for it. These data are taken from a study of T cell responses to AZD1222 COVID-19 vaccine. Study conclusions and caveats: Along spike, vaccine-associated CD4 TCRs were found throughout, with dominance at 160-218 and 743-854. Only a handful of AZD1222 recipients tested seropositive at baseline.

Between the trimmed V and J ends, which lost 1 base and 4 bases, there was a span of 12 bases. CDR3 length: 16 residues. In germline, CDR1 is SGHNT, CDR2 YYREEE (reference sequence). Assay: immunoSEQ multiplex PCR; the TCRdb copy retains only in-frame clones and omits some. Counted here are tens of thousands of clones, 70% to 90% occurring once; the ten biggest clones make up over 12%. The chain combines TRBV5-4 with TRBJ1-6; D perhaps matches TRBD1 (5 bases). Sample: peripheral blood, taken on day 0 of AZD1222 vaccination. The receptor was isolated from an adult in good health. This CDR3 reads CASSLTPGPYNSPLHF. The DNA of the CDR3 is TGTGCCAGCAGCTTGACACCGGGACCATATAATTCACCCCTCCACTTT.